The present T cell receptor (beta chain) was sequenced within a study of cytomegalovirus exposure and HLA in healthy donors. Study-level results: Per published accounts, TCR beta sequences correctly predicted the HLA-A and HLA-B alleles of most subjects.

PCR used 60 Vbeta primers and 13 Jbeta primers. Sequencing was performed with immunoSEQ multiplex PCR; in TCRdb, only in-frame clones are kept and a portion is missing. The specimen's table records 40,000 to 65,000 clones. Germline CDR1 reads SNHLY; CDR2 reads FYNNEI. Trimming took 8 bases from V and 6 from J, leaving 10 bases between them. This CDR3 region has 12 residues. A remark on this clone: What it recognizes is unknown.

The J gene is TRBJ2-2, the V gene TRBV2; no clear D. Specimen: PBMCs. The receptor was isolated from a man aged 35 to 55 in good health and CMV-seropositive. As DNA, the CDR3 is TGTGCCAGCCACCTACGTCCCGGGGAGCTGTTTTTT. Translated: CASHLRPGELFF.